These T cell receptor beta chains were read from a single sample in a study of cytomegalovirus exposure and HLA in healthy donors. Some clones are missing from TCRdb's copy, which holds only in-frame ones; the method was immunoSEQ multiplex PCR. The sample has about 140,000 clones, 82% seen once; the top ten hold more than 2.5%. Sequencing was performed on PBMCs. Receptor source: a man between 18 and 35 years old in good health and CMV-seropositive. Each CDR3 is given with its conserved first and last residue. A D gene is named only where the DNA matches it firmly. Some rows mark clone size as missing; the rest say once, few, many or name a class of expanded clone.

CASSLVANEQFF TGTGCCAGCAGCTTGGTAGCGAATGAGCAGTTCTTC - TRBJ2-1 - TRBV5-6
CASSQGARNTEAFF TGCGCCAGCAGCCAGGGGGCACGGAACACTGAAGCTTTCTTT TRBD1 TRBJ1-1 - TRBV5-1
CATSRDRTSGRAWGIPYEQYF TGTGCCACCAGCAGAGATCGGACTAGCGGGAGGGCCTGGGGGATCCCCTACGAGCAGTACTTC TRBD2 TRBJ2-7 once TRBV15
CSVVTGDETQYF TGCAGCGTTGTTACAGGGGATGAGACCCAGTACTTC TRBD1 TRBJ2-5 - TRBV29-1
CASSSTSGRTLSYNEQFF TGTGCCAGCAGTTCTACTAGCGGGAGAACCCTCTCCTACAATGAGCAGTTCTTC TRBD2 TRBJ2-1 - TRBV2
CASTRRGGSRTEAFF TGTGCCAGTACCAGGAGGGGGGGGTCGAGGACTGAAGCTTTCTTT - TRBJ1-1 - TRBV19
CASSRQGDYEQFF TGTGCCAGCAGCCGGCAGGGGGACTATGAGCAGTTCTTC - TRBJ2-1 once TRBV11-3
CASGLVIGTGTSGYNEQFF TGTGCTAGTGGTTTGGTAATCGGTACCGGGACTAGCGGCTACAATGAGCAGTTCTTC TRBD2 TRBJ2-1 - TRBV12-5
CASSHTGNEYEQYF TGCGCCAGCAGCCATACCGGGAACGAATACGAGCAGTACTTC - TRBJ2-7 - TRBV4-1
CASSYSQTGSTDTQYF TGTGCCAGCAGTTACTCCCAGACAGGGTCAACAGATACGCAGTATTTT TRBD1 TRBJ2-3 - TRBV6-5